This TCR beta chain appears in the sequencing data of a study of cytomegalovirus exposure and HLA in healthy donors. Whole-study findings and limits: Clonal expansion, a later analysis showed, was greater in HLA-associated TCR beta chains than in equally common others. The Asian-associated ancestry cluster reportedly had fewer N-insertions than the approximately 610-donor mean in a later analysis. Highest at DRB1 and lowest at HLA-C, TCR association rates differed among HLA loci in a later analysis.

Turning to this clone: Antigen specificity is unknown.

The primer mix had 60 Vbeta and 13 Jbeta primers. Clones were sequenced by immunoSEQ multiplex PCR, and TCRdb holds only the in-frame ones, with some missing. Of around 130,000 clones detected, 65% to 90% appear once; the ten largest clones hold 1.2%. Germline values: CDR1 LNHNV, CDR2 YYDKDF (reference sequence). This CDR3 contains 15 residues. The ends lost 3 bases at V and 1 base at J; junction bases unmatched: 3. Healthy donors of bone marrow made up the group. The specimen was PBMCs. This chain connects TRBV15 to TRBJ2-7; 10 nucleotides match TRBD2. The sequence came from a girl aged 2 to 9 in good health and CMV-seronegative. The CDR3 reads CATSSELAGSYEQYF. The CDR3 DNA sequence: TGTGCCACCAGCAGCGAACTAGCGGGGTCCTACGAGCAGTACTTC.